The source of this T cell receptor beta chain is a study of human T cells and chemical hapten exposure. This CDR3 spans 11 amino acids. Per the germline V gene, CDR1 is MNHNY and CDR2 is SVGAGI (reference sequence). V gave up 6 bases and J gave up 5 bases, with 7 bases separating them. As to time point: patch test 2, 6 weeks after DPC sensitization. Treatment specified: therapeutic diphenylcyclopropenone sensitization with weekly scalp DPC. This clonotype appeared a few times. TCRdb used MiXCR to reprocess the RACE reads, holding one entry per CDR3 protein. There are about 40,000 distinct CDR3 sequences in the sample; approximately 9% occur only once, and approximately 15% lies in the top ten.

The receptor's source is a woman between 40 and 50 years old with alopecia areata. Some clones in this sample may be carry-over from other donors' samples. The rearrangement uses TRBV6-6 and TRBJ2-5; D not certain. Sequenced here: whole blood, sampled in connection with sensitization to the hapten diphenylcyclopropenone (DPC). The CDR3 DNA reads as TGTGCCAGCAGCGTAGGGGAGACCCAGTACTTC. Its protein product is CASSVGETQYF.